The 8 T cell receptor beta chains listed next were all sequenced from one sample in a study of T cell responses to AZD1222 COVID-19 vaccine. Produced via immunoSEQ multiplex PCR; TCRdb's table is partial and in-frame only. The sample records under 150,000 clones, approximately 88% being singletons. This material consisted of peripheral blood, taken on day 0 of AZD1222 vaccination. The source is an adult in good health.

Only one count was recorded for this clone. Its ends do not fully match the called genes, so a read error is possible. The chain couples TRBV29-1 to TRBJ1-5, with a possible D match to TRBD1 (5 bases). CDR1 is SQVTM, CDR2 ANQGSEA, per germline. This CDR3 region has 13 residues. This chain's CDR3 is CRVGPGGGRPQHF. DNA for the CDR3: TGCCGCGTTGGTCCGGGGGGGGGACGGCCCCAGCATTTT.

This clone was counted a few times. The chain has TRBV6-5 and TRBJ2-7; D not certain. Trimming shortened V by 2 bases and J by 3 bases, and 11 bases separated the two germline ends. Germline CDR1 is MNHEY and CDR2 is SVGAGI. The CDR3 contains 14 residues. CDR3 nucleotides: TGTGCCAGCAGTTACGCTTGGGAAGGCTACGAGCAGTACTTC. It codes for CASSYAWEGYEQYF.

The chain links TRBV7-9 to TRBJ1-1; TRBD1 might be the D (6 bases). CDR3 size: 16 residues. Trimming pared 1 base from V and 4 bases from J, leaving 16 bases between. Germline CDR1 is SEHNR and CDR2 is FQNEAQ (reference sequence). The CDR3 reads CASSLVGGAVATEAFF. In DNA, the CDR3 is TGTGCCAGCAGCTTAGTAGGGGGGGCAGTGGCCACTGAAGCTTTCTTT.

This chain uses TRBV6-2 or TRBV6-3 with TRBJ2-7, with D tentatively TRBD2 (6 bases). The V gene's germline CDR1 is MNHEY and CDR2 SVGEGT. This CDR3 is 14 amino acids long. V lost 2 bases to trimming and J lost 2 bases, with 10 bases between them. This CDR3 reads CASSYRTSPYEQYF. The CDR3 nucleotides read TGTGCCAGCAGTTACCGAACTAGCCCCTACGAGCAGTACTTC.

The gene calls are TRBV24-1 and TRBJ2-3; 11 nucleotides line up with TRBD2. CDR1 KGHDR and CDR2 SFDVKD come from the germline V gene. Losses at the gene ends were 7 bases for V and 9 bases for J; bases not matched to a gene: 20. This CDR3 region has 18 residues. The CDR3: CATSAGGAGRLAGGTQYF. As DNA, the CDR3 is TGTGCCACCAGCGCAGGGGGGGCGGGTAGGCTAGCGGGAGGCACGCAGTATTTT.

The gene calls are TRBV29-1 and TRBJ2-1; the D is unclear. Between the trimmed V and J ends, which lost 0 bases and 1 base, there was a span of 4 bases. The germline V gene encodes CDR1 SQVTM and CDR2 ANQGSEA. The CDR3 is made up of 13 amino acids. The CDR3 DNA is TGCAGCGTTGAAGAGCGGTCCTACAATGAGCAGTTCTTC. Its protein is CSVEERSYNEQFF.

V gene TRBV12-3 or TRBV12-4 combines with J gene TRBJ1-4; a weak D match, TRBD1 (5 bases). The CDR3 consists of 12 residues. The V and J ends lost 4 bases and 8 bases respectively, with 8 bases between them. This chain's CDR3 is CASSWGTEKLFF. The CDR3 DNA is TGTGCCAGCAGTTGGGGGACGGAAAAACTGTTTTTT.

The rearrangement joins TRBV5-1 to TRBJ1-1, with 11 nucleotides matching TRBD1. With 0 bases clipped from V and 8 bases from J, the junction kept 6 bases outside the gene matches. The germline CDR1 and CDR2 sequences are SGHRS and YFSETQ. The CDR3 spans 15 residues. The CDR3 reads CASSLDGQGAVEAFF. CDR3 in DNA: TGCGCCAGCAGCTTGGATGGACAGGGGGCTGTCGAAGCTTTCTTT.